These 30 T cell receptor beta chains were all obtained from the same sample, sequenced in a study of beta chain features in type 1 diabetes. Overall study results and limits: Significant though moderate, a shortening of TCRB CDR3s appeared in all four CD4+ subsets of Type 1 diabetes patients.

The sequenced template was cDNA made from the entire isolated RNA. Some clones are missing from TCRdb's copy, which holds only in-frame ones; the method was immunoSEQ multiplex PCR. The profile covers about 660,000 clones, with around 15% appearing a single time and less than 0.04% taken by the ten largest. Their specific antigens are unknown. Input material: naive CD4+ T cells from blood. The source of these receptors is a man aged 18 to 35 with type 1 diabetes.

The chain is built from TRBV7-9 and TRBJ2-1; D tentatively reads TRBD1 or TRBD2 (5 bases each). Between the trimmed V and J ends, which lost 2 bases and 7 bases, there was a span of 18 bases. Germline V lookup: CDR1 SEHNR, CDR2 FQNEAQ (reference sequence). The CDR3 is made up of 16 amino acids. In nucleotides, the CDR3 is TGTGCCAGCAGCTTATGGTTGGGGGAGACATGGAATGAGCAGTTCTTC. It codes for CASSLWLGETWNEQFF.

There are a few counts of this clone. The CDR3: CACIRRGRGAVNTEAFF. In nucleotides, the CDR3 is TGTGCCTGCATACGGAGGGGTCGGGGTGCCGTGAACACTGAAGCTTTCTTT. This chain joins TRBV30 and TRBJ1-1; D is perhaps TRBD1 (5 bases). The CDR3 consists of 17 residues. Deletions cut 6 bases from V and 0 bases from J, with 23 bases between. CDR1 and CDR2 (germline): GTSNPN, SVGIG (reference sequence).

This clone came up a few times. This rearrangement joins TRBV5-1 to TRBJ1-1; TRBD1 matches at 9 bases. Germline V gives CDR1 SGHRS, CDR2 YFSETQ. J gave up 3 bases and V 4 bases, and 10 bases lay outside the gene matches. CDR3 length: 16 residues. CDR3 region: CASSAGTGYRDTEAFF. The CDR3 nucleotides are TGCGCCAGCAGCGCGGGGACAGGGTATCGGGACACTGAAGCTTTCTTT.

In its sample, this clone was seen a few times. The chain recombines TRBV5-1 with TRBJ2-7; D might be TRBD1 (5 bases). Germline CDR1 is SGHRS and CDR2 is YFSETQ. The CDR3 is made up of 15 amino acids. The V end lost 2 bases, the J end lost 6 bases, and 18 bases lay between the germline ends. The CDR3 bases are TGCGCCAGCAGCTTTAACCAACCGACAGCCTCCGAGCAGTACTTC. The encoded protein is CASSFNQPTASEQYF.

The gene calls are TRBV5-1 and TRBJ1-4, with 8 bases fitting TRBD1. Trimming took 3 bases from V and 8 from J; bases not matched to a gene: 6. This CDR3 comprises 14 residues. Looked up from germline, CDR1 is SGHRS and CDR2 is YFSETQ. CDR3 protein: CASSSGQAREKLFF. The CDR3 region has the DNA TGCGCCAGCAGCTCGGGACAGGCCAGAGAAAAACTGTTTTTT.

V usage is TRBV29-1 and J usage is TRBJ2-3; the D gene is possibly TRBD1 (7 bases). Trimming removed 7 bases at V and 6 bases at J, with 23 bases between. Per the germline V gene, CDR1 is SQVTM and CDR2 is ANQGSEA. The CDR3 loop spans 15 amino acids. CDR3 bases: TGCAGCGGGACGGGGGCAGGGGGTAAGGTGGATACGCAGTATTTT. Translating it yields CSGTGAGGKVDTQYF.

A remark on this clone: In the same sample, other DNA sequences code for this CDR3. This chain connects TRBV5-1 to TRBJ2-1, with D hard to call. The CDR3 covers 13 residues. V lost 0 bases and J 7 bases, leaving 8 bases between the germline ends. CDR1 is SGHRS, CDR2 YFSETQ, per germline. The CDR3: CASSLGAGNEQFF. The CDR3 nucleotides read TGCGCCAGCAGCTTGGGGGCAGGTAATGAGCAGTTCTTC.

The V call is TRBV27, the J call TRBJ1-6, with 10 positions matching TRBD1. The junction had 6 bases not matched to a gene; V was cut back by 7 bases and J by 9 bases. CDR3 length equals 14 residues. CDR1 and CDR2 (germline): MNHEY, SMNVEV (reference sequence). CDR3 loop: CASKRGQGPSPLHF. The DNA for the CDR3 is TGTGCCAGCAAACGGGGACAGGGGCCTTCACCCCTCCACTTT.

V and J are TRBV5-4 and TRBJ2-7; TRBD1 agrees at 7 bases. This CDR3 spans 14 amino acids. The J segment lost 2 bases and the V segment lost 1 base, leaving 3 bases of the junction unmatched. Germline V gene data show CDR1 as SGHNT and CDR2 as YYREEE (reference sequence). In nucleotides, the CDR3 is TGTGCCAGCAGCTTGTCACAGGGGCCCTACGAGCAGTACTTC. This encodes CASSLSQGPYEQYF.

This clone was picked up a small number of times. This chain joins TRBV2 and TRBJ2-1; 7 positions match TRBD1. The junction had 9 bases not matched to a gene; V was cut back by 4 bases and J by 6 bases. From germline, CDR1 is SNHLY and CDR2 FYNNEI. CDR3 size: 15 residues. The CDR3 region is CASSAELTGSNEQFF. In DNA, the CDR3 is TGTGCCAGCAGTGCGGAACTGACAGGGAGCAATGAGCAGTTCTTC.

This clone was picked up a small number of times. The chain combines TRBV9 with TRBJ2-3; possibly TRBD1 or TRBD2 for D (5 bases each). CDR1 is SGDLS, CDR2 YYNGEE, per germline. The CDR3 totals 14 residues. The germline V and J ends were trimmed by 3 bases and 4 bases, with 12 bases remaining between them. CDR3 amino acids: CASSDRDGADTQYF. The CDR3 DNA follows: TGTGCCAGCAGCGACCGGGACGGGGCAGATACGCAGTATTTT.

The rearrangement joins TRBV4-3 to TRBJ1-1; D remains unclear. V lost 0 bases, J lost 4 bases, and 12 bases lay in between. Germline V gene data show CDR1 as LGHNA and CDR2 as YSLEER. The length of the CDR3 is 15 residues. The CDR3 sequence is CASSQERPGLTEAFF. DNA for the CDR3: TGCGCCAGCAGCCAAGAACGCCCCGGTCTCACTGAAGCTTTCTTT.

J is TRBJ2-2 and V is TRBV19; a weak D match, TRBD1 (5 bases). The length of the CDR3 is 15 residues. Trimming took off 4 bases at V and 1 base at J, with 10 bases between the two ends. The germline V gene has CDR1 LNHDA and CDR2 SQIVND (reference sequence). This chain's CDR3 is CASSTTRENTGELFF. In nucleotides, the CDR3 is TGTGCCAGTAGTACGACCAGGGAGAACACCGGGGAGCTGTTTTTT. Filled out from reference TRBV19 and TRBJ2-2, the complete variable domain reads DGGITQSPKYLFRKEGQNVTLSCEQNLNHDAMYWYRQDPGQGLRLIYYSQIVNDFQKGDIAEGYSVSREKKESFPLTVTSAQKNPTAFYLCASSTTRENTGELFFGEGSRLTVL.

V and J are TRBV28 and TRBJ2-7; no clear D gene. Trimming removed 4 bases at V and 2 bases at J, with 6 bases between. There are 12 residues in the CDR3. The germline V gene has CDR1 MDHEN and CDR2 SYDVKM. CDR3 residues: CASSSNTYEQYF. CDR3 nucleotide sequence: TGTGCCAGCAGTTCGAACACCTACGAGCAGTACTTC.

The chain is built from TRBV15 and TRBJ2-7; the D is unclear. Per the germline V gene, CDR1 is LNHNV and CDR2 is YYDKDF (reference sequence). Trimming took off 0 bases at V and 4 bases at J, with 16 bases between the two ends. This CDR3 has 16 residues. CDR3 sequence: CATSRDLGATAYEQYF. The CDR3 coding sequence is TGTGCCACCAGCAGAGATCTCGGCGCAACCGCTTACGAGCAGTACTTC.

This clone was seen only a few times. The gene calls are TRBV5-4 and TRBJ2-2; unclear D gene. In germline, CDR1 is SGHNT, CDR2 YYREEE (reference sequence). The CDR3 is made up of 14 amino acids. V dropped 4 bases and J dropped 2 bases, with 9 bases sitting between them. CDR3 protein: CASSPGFNTGELFF. The CDR3, as DNA: TGTGCCAGCAGCCCCGGATTTAACACCGGGGAGCTGTTTTTT.

This clone was seen ten or more times. J is TRBJ2-6 and V is TRBV14, with D uncertain. The germline CDR1 and CDR2 sequences are SGHDN and FVKESK. Trimming cost V 5 bases and J 1 base, with 6 bases left between them. The CDR3 is 14 residues long. This chain's CDR3 is CASSGASGANVLTF. The DNA of the CDR3 is TGTGCCAGCAGCGGCGCGTCTGGGGCCAACGTCCTGACTTTC.

J is TRBJ2-7 and V is TRBV7-2; D remains unclear. CDR1 is SGHTA and CDR2 is FQGNSA in the germline V gene. This CDR3 is 12 amino acids long. V was cut by 5 bases and J by 0 bases, with 5 bases left in between. CDR3 bases: TGTGCCAGCAGCCCGACCTCCTACGAGCAGTACTTC. This sequence encodes CASSPTSYEQYF.

This clone was seen more than once but under ten times. The rearrangement uses TRBV29-1 and TRBJ1-1; 9 bases align to TRBD1. The V segment lost 7 bases and the J segment 1 base; nucleotides outside the gene matches: 4. Germline CDR1 is SQVTM and CDR2 is ANQGSEA. The CDR3 loop spans 13 amino acids. DNA for the CDR3: TGCAGCGCTGCGGGACAGGGGAACACTGAAGCTTTCTTT. This sequence encodes CSAAGQGNTEAFF.

In this sample, this clone turned up a few times. V usage is TRBV14 and J usage is TRBJ2-3; tentatively, D is TRBD1 or TRBD2 (5 bases each). The CDR3 sequence is 15 residues long. Germline V gives CDR1 SGHDN, CDR2 FVKESK. Trimming left V 6 bases short and J 4 bases short, with 17 bases between. This CDR3 reads CASSPRWGNADTQYF. As DNA, the CDR3 is TGTGCCAGCAGTCCGAGGTGGGGGAACGCAGATACGCAGTATTTT.

This chain connects TRBV15 to TRBJ1-1, with 9 bases that match TRBD1. Trimming cost V 3 bases and J 13 bases; bases outside gene matches: 3. CDR3 size: 11 residues. Germline CDR1 LNHNV, CDR2 YYDKDF (reference sequence). CDR3 bases: TGTGCCACCAGCAGGGGACAGGGAAGTTTCTTT. Protein sequence: CATSRGQGSFF.

With respect to this clone: Other DNA sequences in this sample translate to the same CDR3. V is TRBV30 and J is TRBJ1-1; 9 positions agree with TRBD1. Germline V gives CDR1 GTSNPN, CDR2 SVGIG (reference sequence). Losses at the gene ends were 7 bases for V and 1 base for J; bases not matched to a gene: 4. The CDR3 sequence is 13 residues long. The CDR3 DNA is TGTGCCTCGCACAGGGGGCAGAACACTGAAGCTTTCTTT. Translated: CASHRGQNTEAFF.

The sample holds a few counts of this clone. This chain links TRBV28 with TRBJ2-7; D perhaps matches TRBD1 (5 bases). Trimming cost V 2 bases and J 0 bases, with 5 bases left between them. This CDR3 is 13 amino acids long. Germline assignment: CDR1 MDHEN and CDR2 SYDVKM. The CDR3 DNA follows: TGTGCCAGCAGTTTACAGGGCTCCTACGAGCAGTACTTC. It encodes CASSLQGSYEQYF. The full variable domain, its missing parts supplied by reference TRBV28 and TRBJ2-7, is DVKVTQSSRYLVKRTGEKVFLECVQDMDHENMFWYRQDPGLGLRLIYFSYDVKMKEKGDIPEGYSVSREKKERFSLILESASTNQTSMYLCASSLQGSYEQYFGPGTRLTVT.

V usage is TRBV21-1 and J usage is TRBJ2-5. TRBV21-1 is flagged as a pseudogene. There are 14 residues in the CDR3. The CDR3 loop reads CASSTPGPRETQYF. The CDR3 DNA reads as TGTGCCAGCAGCACCCCCGGGCCCCGGGAGACCCAGTACTTC.

This clone was seen more than once but under ten times. The CDR3 DNA reads as TGTGCCTGGGAAACAAATGAGCAGTTCTTC. This sequence encodes CAWETNEQFF. The V and J genes are TRBV30 and TRBJ2-1; D not certain. CDR3 length: 10 residues. Germline loops: CDR1 GTSNPN, CDR2 SVGIG (reference sequence). V was trimmed by 5 bases and J by 7 bases, leaving 6 bases between them.

This clone was found a few times. This rearrangement joins TRBV29-1 to TRBJ2-7; TRBD2 aligns across 10 bases. In germline, CDR1 is SQVTM, CDR2 ANQGSEA. J was trimmed by 2 bases and V by 4 bases; bases with no gene match: 2. The CDR3 spans 13 residues. The CDR3 DNA sequence: TGCAGCGTTGTTCTAGCGGGAGCCTACGAGCAGTACTTC. Protein sequence: CSVVLAGAYEQYF.

This chain links TRBV7-9 with TRBJ1-2; D is ambiguous. V shed 1 base and J shed 4 bases, with 7 bases lying between them. This CDR3 region has 13 residues. The germline V gene encodes CDR1 SEHNR and CDR2 FQNEAQ (reference sequence). The CDR3 DNA sequence: TGTGCCAGCAGCTTAGGGAACGGCTATGGCTACACCTTC. This codes for CASSLGNGYGYTF. Full variable domain (remainder filled in from reference TRBV7-9 and TRBJ1-2): DTGVSQNPRHKITKRGQNVTFRCDPISEHNRLYWYRQTLGQGPEFLTYFQNEAQLEKSRLLSDRFSAERPKGSFSTLEIQRTEQGDSAMYLCASSLGNGYGYTFGSGTRLTVV.

Of note for this clone: The sample holds other DNA sequences that translate to the same CDR3. The chain couples TRBV4-3 to TRBJ1-5; D is unclear. Germline CDR1 is LGHNA and CDR2 is YSLEER. The CDR3 runs 13 residues. V lost 0 bases, J lost 1 base, and 1 base lay in between. As DNA, the CDR3 is TGCGCCAGCAGCCAAGAAAGCAATCAGCCCCAGCATTTT. It encodes CASSQESNQPQHF.

The CDR3 reads CSVEVRPDTEAFF. For the CDR3, the DNA is TGCAGCGTTGAAGTAAGACCTGACACTGAAGCTTTCTTT. The chain combines TRBV29-1 with TRBJ1-1; the D is unclear. Germline V gives CDR1 SQVTM, CDR2 ANQGSEA. V was shortened by 1 base and J by 3 bases, with 9 bases between the two germline ends. The CDR3 has 13 residues.

The chain carries TRBV7-2 and TRBJ2-1; unclear D gene. Germline lookup yields CDR1 SGHTA and CDR2 FQGNSA. The CDR3 is 15 residues long. V lost 5 bases and J lost 2, with 13 bases in between. The CDR3 bases are TGTGCCAGCAGCCTAGGGCTAGTGCCCTACAATGAGCAGTTCTTC. Residues: CASSLGLVPYNEQFF.